Listed below are T cell receptor beta chains from one sample, sequenced in a study of blood T cell repertoires in COVID-19. The table came from immunoSEQ multiplex PCR; TCRdb's copy has only in-frame clones and leaves some out. The sample gives fewer than 350,000 clones, 81% of which show up once; around 3.2% is in the top ten. The sequenced sample was peripheral blood. The receptors shown here come from a woman aged 55-69 years with active or convalescent COVID-19. CDR3s include the opening cysteine and the closing phenylalanine or tryptophan. The D gene is left open where the match is weak. Rows may omit the clone size; those that give it use once, few, many or a size class.

j_gene,len,v_gene,d_gene,abundance,CDR3nt,CDR3aa
TRBJ2-1,12,TRBV11-2,.,.,TGTGCCAGCAGCTTTACCTACAATGAGCAGTTCTTC,CASSFTYNEQFF
TRBJ2-3,14,TRBV7-3,.,.,TGTGCCAGCAGCTTACGGCAGGTCACAGATACGCAGTATTTT,CASSLRQVTDTQYF
TRBJ2-7,14,TRBV7-3,TRBD2,.,TGTGCCAGCAGCTTAAGTCCAGCGGGGGACGAGCAGTACTTC,CASSLSPAGDEQYF
TRBJ1-3,14,TRBV25-1,.,.,TGTGCCAGCAGTGGACTGATCTCTGGAAACACCATATATTTT,CASSGLISGNTIYF
TRBJ2-3,15,TRBV4-2,.,.,TGTGCCAGCAGCCAAGGCCTATCTAGCACAGATACGCAGTATTTT,CASSQGLSSTDTQYF
TRBJ2-4,13,TRBV5-1,TRBD1,.,TGCGCCAGCAGCTTAGGGACAGAAAACATTCAGTACTTC,CASSLGTENIQYF
TRBJ2-7,14,TRBV7-2,TRBD2,once,TGTGCCAGCAGCTTAGAAGCGGGGGGCTACGAGCAGTACTTC,CASSLEAGGYEQYF
TRBJ2-1,23,TRBV6-9,TRBD2,.,TGTGCCAGCAGTTATTCTACGGGACTAGCGGGGGGGGCCATCGTCGGCTCCTACAATGAGCAGTTCTTC,CASSYSTGLAGGAIVGSYNEQFF
TRBJ1-1,14,TRBV29-1,.,.,TGCAGCGTTGATAGGCAGACAATGAACACTGAAGCTTTCTTT,CSVDRQTMNTEAFF
TRBJ1-5,14,TRBV6-1,.,.,TGTGCCAGCAGTGAACGTCAGATCTATCAGCCCCAGCATTTT,CASSERQIYQPQHF
TRBJ2-3,15,TRBV7-2,TRBD1,.,TGTGCCAGCACCTCATCACAGGGGGCGCATGGTACGCAGTATTTT,CASTSSQGAHGTQYF
TRBJ1-3,17,TRBV15,TRBD1,.,TGTGCCACCAGCAGGGGACAGGGGGTTAGATCTGGAAACACCATATATTTT,CATSRGQGVRSGNTIYF
TRBJ2-1,17,TRBV3-1/TRBV3-2,TRBD2,once,TGTGCCAGCAGCCAACCCTCACTAGCGGGGGGGCCCGGTGAGCAGTTCTTC,CASSQPSLAGGPGEQFF
TRBJ2-5,18,TRBV16,TRBD2,.,TGTGCCAGCAGCCAATCTCAAACTAGCGGGGGTAACTTGGAGACCCAGTACTTC,CASSQSQTSGGNLETQYF
TRBJ2-2,15,TRBV7-3,.,few,TGTGCCAGCAGCGCGGACAGGAGGGCGGCCGGGGAGCTGTTTTTT,CASSADRRAAGELFF
TRBJ1-2,13,TRBV10-3,TRBD1,few,TGTGCCATCAGTCCGGGACAGGAGGATGGCTACACCTTC,CAISPGQEDGYTF
TRBJ2-1,13,TRBV6-2/TRBV6-3,.,few,TGTGCCAGCAGTTACTCGCGCCTGAATGAGCAGTTCTTC,CASSYSRLNEQFF
TRBJ1-6,15,TRBV27,TRBD1,.,TGTGCCACCTCCTACGGGACAGGGAGTAATTCACCCCTCCACTTT,CATSYGTGSNSPLHF
TRBJ1-2,13,TRBV20-1,.,few,TGCAGTGCTAGTGGTTCCAGGGAGGATGGCTACACCTTC,CSASGSREDGYTF
TRBJ2-2,15,TRBV5-1,.,.,TGCGCCAGCAGCTTGGACAGGGAAGGGGCCGGGGAGCTGTTTTTT,CASSLDREGAGELFF
TRBJ1-1,16,TRBV6-5,.,.,TGTGCCAGCAGTTCCCGGAAGAGGAATTGGGACACTGAAGCTTTCTTT,CASSSRKRNWDTEAFF
TRBJ2-5,15,TRBV5-1,TRBD2,once,TGCGCCAGCAGCGCCCGGGGGGGTCGCCAAGAGACCCAGTACTTC,CASSARGGRQETQYF
TRBJ1-6,14,TRBV19,.,.,TGTGCCAGTAGTATCGGCCAGGTTAATTCACCCCTCCACTTT,CASSIGQVNSPLHF
TRBJ2-1,16,TRBV5-5,TRBD1,.,TGTGCCAGCAGCCCCGTGGGACAGGGGGCCTTCAATGAGCAGTTCTTC,CASSPVGQGAFNEQFF
TRBJ2-6,16,TRBV4-3,.,.,TGCGCCAGCAGCCAAGTTTTACAATCTGGGGCCAACGTCCTGACTTTC,CASSQVLQSGANVLTF
TRBJ1-5,17,TRBV7-8,TRBD1,.,TGTGCCAGCAGCTTACCTAAGGGACAGGGGAGTAATCAGCCCCAGCATTTT,CASSLPKGQGSNQPQHF
TRBJ1-2,16,TRBV10-1,.,.,TGCGCCAGCACGGGTCCCTATGGCAAGCAAAACTATGGCTACACCTTC,CASTGPYGKQNYGYTF
TRBJ2-5,17,TRBV3-1/TRBV3-2,.,.,TGTGCCAGCAGCCGCAACCAACCGGGGGTTTCCTCAGAGACCCAGTACTTC,CASSRNQPGVSSETQYF